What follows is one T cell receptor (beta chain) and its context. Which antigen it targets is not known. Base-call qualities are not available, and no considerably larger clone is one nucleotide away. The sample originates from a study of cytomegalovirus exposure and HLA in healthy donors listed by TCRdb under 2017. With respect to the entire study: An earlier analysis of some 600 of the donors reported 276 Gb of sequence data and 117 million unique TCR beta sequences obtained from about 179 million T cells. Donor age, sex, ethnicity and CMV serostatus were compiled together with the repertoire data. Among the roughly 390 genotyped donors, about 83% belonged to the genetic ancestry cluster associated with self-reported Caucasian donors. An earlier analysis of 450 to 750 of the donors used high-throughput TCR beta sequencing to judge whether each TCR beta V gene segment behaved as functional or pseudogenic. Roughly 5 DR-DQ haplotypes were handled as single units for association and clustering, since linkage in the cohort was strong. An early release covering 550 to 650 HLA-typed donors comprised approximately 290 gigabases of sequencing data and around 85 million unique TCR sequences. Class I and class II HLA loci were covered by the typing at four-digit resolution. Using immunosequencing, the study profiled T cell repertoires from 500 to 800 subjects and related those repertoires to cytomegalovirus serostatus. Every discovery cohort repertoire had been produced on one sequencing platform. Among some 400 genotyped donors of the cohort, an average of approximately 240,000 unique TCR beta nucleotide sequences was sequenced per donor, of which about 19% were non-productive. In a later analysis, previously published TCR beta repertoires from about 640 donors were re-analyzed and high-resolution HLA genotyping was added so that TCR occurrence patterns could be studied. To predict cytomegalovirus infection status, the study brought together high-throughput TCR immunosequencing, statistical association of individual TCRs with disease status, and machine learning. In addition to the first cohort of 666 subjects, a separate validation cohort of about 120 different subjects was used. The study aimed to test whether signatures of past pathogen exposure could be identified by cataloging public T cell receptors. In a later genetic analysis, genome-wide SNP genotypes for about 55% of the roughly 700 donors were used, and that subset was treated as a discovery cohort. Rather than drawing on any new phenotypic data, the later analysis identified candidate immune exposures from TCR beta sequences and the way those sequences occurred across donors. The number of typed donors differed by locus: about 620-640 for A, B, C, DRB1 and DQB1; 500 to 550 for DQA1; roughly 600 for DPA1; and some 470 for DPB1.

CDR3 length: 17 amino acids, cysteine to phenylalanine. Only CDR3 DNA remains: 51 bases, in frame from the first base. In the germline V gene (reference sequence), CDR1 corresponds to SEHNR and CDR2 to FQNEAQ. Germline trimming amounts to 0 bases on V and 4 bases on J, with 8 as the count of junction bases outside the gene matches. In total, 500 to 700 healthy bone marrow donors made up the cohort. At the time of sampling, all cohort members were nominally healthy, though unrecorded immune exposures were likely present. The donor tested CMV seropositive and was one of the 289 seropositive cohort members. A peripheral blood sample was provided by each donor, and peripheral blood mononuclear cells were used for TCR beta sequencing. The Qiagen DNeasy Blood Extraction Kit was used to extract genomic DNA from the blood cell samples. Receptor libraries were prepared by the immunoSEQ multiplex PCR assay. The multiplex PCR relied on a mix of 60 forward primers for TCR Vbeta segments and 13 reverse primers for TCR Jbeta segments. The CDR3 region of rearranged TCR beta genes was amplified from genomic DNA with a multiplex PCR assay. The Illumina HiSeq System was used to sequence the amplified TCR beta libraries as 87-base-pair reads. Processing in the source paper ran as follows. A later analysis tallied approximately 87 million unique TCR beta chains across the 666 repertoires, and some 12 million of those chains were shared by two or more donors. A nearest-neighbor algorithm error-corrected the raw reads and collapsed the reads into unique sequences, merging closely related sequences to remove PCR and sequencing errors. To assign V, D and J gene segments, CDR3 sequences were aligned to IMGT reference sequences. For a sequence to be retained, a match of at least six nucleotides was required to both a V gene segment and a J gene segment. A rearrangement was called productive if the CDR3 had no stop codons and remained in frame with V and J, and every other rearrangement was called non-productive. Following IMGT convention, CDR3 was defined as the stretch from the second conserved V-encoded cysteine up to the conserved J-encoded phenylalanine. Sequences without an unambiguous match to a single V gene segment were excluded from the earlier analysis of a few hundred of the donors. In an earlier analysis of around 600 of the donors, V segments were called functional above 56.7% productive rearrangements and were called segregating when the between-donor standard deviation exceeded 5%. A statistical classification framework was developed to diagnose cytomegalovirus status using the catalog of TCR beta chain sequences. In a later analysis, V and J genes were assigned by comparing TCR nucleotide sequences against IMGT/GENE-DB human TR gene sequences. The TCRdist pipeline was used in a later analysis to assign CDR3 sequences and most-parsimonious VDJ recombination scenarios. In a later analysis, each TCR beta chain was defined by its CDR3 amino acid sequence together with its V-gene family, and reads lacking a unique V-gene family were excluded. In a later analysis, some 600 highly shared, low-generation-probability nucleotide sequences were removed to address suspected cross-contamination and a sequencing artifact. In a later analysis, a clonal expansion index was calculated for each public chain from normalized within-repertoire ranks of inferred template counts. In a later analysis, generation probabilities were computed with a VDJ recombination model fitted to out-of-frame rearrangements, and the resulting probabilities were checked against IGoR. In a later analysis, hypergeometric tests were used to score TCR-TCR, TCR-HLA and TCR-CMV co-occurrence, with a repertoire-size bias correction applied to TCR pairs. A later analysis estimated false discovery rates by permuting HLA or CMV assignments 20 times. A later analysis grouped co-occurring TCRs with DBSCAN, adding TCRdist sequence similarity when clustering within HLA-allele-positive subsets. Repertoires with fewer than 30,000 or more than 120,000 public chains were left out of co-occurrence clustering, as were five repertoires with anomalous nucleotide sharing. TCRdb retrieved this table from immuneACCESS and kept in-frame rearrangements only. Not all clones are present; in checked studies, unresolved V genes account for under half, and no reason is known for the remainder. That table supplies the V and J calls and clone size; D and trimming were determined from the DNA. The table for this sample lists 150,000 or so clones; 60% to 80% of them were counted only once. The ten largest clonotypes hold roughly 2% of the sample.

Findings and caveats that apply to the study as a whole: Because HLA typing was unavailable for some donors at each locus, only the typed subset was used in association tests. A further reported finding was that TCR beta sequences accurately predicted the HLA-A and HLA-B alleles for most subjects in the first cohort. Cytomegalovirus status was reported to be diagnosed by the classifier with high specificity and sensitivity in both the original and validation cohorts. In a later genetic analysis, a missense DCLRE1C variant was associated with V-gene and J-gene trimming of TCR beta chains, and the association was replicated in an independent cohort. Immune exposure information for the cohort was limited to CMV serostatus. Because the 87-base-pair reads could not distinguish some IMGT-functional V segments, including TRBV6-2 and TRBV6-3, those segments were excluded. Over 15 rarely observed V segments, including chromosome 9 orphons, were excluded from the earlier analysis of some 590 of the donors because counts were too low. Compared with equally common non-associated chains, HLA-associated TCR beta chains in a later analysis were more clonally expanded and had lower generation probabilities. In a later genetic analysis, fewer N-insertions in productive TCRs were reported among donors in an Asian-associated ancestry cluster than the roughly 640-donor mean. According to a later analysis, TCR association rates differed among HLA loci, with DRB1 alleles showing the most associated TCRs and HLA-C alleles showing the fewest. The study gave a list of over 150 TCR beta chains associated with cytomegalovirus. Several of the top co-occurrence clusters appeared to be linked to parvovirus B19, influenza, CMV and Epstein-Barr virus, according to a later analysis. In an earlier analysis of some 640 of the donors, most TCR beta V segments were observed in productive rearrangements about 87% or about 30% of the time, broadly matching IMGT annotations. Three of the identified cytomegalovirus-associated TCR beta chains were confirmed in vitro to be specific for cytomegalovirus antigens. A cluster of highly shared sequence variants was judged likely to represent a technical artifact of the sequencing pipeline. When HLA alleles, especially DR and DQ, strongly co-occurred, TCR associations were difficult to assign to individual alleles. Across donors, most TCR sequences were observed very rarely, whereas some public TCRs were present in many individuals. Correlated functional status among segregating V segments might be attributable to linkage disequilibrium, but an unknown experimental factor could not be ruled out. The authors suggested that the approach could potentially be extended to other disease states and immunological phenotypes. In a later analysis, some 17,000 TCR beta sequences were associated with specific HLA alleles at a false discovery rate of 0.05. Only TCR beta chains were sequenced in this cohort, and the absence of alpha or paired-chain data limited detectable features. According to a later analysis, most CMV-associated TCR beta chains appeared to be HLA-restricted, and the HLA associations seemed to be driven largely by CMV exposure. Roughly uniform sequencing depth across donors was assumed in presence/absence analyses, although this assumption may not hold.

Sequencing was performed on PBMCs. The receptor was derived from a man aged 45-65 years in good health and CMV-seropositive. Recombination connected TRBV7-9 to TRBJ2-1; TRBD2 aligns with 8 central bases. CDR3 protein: CASSLALGGGPYNEQFF. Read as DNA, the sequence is TGTGCCAGCAGCTTAGCGCTTGGCGGGGGGCCGTACAATGAGCAGTTCTTC.